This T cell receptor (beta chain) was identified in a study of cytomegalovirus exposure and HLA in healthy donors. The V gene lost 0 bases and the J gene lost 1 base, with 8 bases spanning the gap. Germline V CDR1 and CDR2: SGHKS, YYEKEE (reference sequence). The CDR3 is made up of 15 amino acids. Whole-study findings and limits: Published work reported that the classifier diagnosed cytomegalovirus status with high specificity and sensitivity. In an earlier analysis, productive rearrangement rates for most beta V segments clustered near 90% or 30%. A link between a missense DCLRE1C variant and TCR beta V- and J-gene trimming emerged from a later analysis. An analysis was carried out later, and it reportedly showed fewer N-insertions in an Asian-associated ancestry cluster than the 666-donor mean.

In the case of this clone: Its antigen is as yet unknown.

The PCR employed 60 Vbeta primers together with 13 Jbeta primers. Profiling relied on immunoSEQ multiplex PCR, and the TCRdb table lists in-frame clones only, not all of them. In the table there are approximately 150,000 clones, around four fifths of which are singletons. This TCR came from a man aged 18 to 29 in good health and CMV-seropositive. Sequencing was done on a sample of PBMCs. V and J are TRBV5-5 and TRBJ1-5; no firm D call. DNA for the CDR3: TGTGCCAGCAGCTTGGTACAGTCGAGCAATCAGCCCCAGCATTTT. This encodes CASSLVQSSNQPQHF.